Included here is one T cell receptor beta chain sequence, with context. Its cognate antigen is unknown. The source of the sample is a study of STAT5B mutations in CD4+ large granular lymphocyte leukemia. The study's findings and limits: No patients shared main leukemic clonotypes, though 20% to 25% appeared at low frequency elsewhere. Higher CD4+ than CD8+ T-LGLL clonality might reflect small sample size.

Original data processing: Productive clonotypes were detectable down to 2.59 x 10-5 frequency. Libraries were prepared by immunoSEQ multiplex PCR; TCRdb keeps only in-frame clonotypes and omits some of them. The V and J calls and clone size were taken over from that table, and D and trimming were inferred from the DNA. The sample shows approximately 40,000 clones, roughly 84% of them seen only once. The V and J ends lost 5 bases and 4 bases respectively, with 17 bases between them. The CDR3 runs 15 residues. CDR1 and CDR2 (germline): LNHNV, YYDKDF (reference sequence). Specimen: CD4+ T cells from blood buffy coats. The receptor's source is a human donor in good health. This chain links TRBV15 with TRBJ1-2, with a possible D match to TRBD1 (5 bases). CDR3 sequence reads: CATSAAGSGSYGYTF. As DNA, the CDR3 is TGTGCCACCAGCGCCGCGGGGTCAGGGAGCTATGGCTACACCTTC.